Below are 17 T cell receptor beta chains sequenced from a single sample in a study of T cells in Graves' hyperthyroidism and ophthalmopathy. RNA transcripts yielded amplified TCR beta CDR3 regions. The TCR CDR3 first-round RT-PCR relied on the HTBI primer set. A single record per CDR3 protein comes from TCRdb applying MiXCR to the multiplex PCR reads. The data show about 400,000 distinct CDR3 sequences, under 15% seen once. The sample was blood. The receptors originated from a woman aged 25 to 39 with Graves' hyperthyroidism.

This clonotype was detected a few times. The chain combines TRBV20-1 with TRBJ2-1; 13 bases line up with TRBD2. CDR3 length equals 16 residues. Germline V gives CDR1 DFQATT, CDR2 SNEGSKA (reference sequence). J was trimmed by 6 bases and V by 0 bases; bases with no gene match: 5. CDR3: CSARDPTSGRVNEQFF. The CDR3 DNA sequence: TGCAGTGCTAGAGACCCTACTAGCGGGAGGGTCAATGAGCAGTTCTTC.

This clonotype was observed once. The CDR3 here is CASSVEGLAVKEQFF. The CDR3 bases are TGTGCCAGCAGCGTAGAGGGACTAGCGGTCAAGGAGCAGTTCTTC. V gene TRBV9 combines with J gene TRBJ2-1, with 11 bases aligning to TRBD2. There are 15 residues in the CDR3. CDR1 is SGDLS and CDR2 is YYNGEE in the germline V gene. The junction had 6 bases not matched to a gene; V was cut back by 0 bases and J by 10 bases.

This CDR3 is CSARDSDRGGGYTF. For the CDR3, the DNA is TGCAGTGCTAGAGATTCGGACAGGGGAGGCGGCTACACCTTC. The V gene is TRBV20-1, the J gene TRBJ1-2, with 9 positions matching TRBD1. Germline V gives CDR1 DFQATT, CDR2 SNEGSKA (reference sequence). V gave up 0 bases and J gave up 8 bases; unmatched junction bases: 7. This CDR3 is 14 amino acids long.

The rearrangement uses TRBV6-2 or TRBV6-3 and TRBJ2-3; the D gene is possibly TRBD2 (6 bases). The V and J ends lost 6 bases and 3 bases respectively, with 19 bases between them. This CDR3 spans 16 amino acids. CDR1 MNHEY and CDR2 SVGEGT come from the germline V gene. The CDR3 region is CASRPAGTLGTDTQYF. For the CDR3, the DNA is TGTGCCAGCAGACCAGCCGGGACTCTTGGTACAGATACGCAGTATTTT.

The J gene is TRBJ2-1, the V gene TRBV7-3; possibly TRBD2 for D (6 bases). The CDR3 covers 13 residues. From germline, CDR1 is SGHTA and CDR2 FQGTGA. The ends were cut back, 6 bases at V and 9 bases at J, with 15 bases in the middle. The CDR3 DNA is TGTGCCAGCAGTTCGACTAGGAGTGGTGAGCAGTTCTTC. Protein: CASSSTRSGEQFF.

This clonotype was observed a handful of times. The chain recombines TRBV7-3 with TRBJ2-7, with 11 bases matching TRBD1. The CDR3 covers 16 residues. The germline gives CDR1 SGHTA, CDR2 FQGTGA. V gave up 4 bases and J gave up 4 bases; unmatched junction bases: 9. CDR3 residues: CASSSPGQGVSYEQYF. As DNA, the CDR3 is TGTGCCAGCAGCTCGCCGGGACAGGGGGTTTCGTACGAGCAGTACTTC. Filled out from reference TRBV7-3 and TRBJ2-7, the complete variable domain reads GAGVSQTPSNKVTEKGKYVELRCDPISGHTALYWYRQSLGQGPEFLIYFQGTGAADDSGLPNDRFFAVRPEGSVSTLKIQRTERGDSAVYLCASSSPGQGVSYEQYFGPGTRLTVT.

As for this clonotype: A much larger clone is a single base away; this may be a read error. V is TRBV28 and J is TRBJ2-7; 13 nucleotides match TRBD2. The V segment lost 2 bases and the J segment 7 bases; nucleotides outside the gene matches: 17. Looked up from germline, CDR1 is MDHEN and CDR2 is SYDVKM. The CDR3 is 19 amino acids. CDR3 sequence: CASSLPVPGTSGASTEQYF. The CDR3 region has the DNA TGTGCCAGCAGTTTACCAGTCCCGGGGACTAGCGGGGCGTCCACGGAGCAGTACTTC.

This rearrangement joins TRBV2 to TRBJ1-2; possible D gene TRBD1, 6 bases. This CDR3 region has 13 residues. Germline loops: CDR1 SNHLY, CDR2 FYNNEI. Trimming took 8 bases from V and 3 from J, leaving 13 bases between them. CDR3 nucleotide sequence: TGTGCCAGCCTAATGGACAGAGACTATGGCTACACCTTC. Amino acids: CASLMDRDYGYTF. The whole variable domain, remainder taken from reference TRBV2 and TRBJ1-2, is EPEVTQTPSHQVTQMGQEVILRCVPISNHLYFYWYRQILGQKVEFLVSFYNNEISEKSEIFDDQFSVERPDGSNFTLKIRSTKLEDSAMYFCASLMDRDYGYTFGSGTRLTVV.

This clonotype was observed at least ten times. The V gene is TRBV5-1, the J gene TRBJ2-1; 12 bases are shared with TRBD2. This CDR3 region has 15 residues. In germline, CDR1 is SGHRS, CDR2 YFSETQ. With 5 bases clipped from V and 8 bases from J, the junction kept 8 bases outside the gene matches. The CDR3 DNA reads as TGCGCCAGCAGTTCCCTAGCGGGAGGGTTTGATGAGCAGTTCTTC. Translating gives CASSSLAGGFDEQFF.

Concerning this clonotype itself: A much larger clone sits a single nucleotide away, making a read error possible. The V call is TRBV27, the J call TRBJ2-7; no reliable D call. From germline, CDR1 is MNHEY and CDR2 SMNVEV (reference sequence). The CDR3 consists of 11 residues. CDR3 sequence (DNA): TGTTCCAGCAGTTTAGTCGACGAGCAGTACTTC. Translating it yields CSSSLVDEQYF.

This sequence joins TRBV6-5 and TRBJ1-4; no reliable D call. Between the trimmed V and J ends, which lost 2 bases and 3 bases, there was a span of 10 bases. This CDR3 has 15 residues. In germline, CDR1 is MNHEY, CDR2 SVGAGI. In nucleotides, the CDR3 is TGTGCCAGCAGTTACGATGGACTCTCTAATGAAAAACTGTTTTTT. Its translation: CASSYDGLSNEKLFF.

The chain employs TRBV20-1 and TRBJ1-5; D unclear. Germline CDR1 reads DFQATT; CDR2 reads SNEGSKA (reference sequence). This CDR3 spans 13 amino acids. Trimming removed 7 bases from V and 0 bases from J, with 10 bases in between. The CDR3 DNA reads TGCAGTGTTTACGAAAATAGCAATCAGCCCCAGCATTTT. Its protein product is CSVYENSNQPQHF.

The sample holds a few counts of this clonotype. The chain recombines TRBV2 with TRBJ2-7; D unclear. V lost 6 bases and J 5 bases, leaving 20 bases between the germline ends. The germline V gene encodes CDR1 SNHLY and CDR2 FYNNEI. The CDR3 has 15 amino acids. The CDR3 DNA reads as TGTGCCAGCAGCGAGATGAGGACGGGCCAGAACGAGCAGTACTTC. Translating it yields CASSEMRTGQNEQYF.

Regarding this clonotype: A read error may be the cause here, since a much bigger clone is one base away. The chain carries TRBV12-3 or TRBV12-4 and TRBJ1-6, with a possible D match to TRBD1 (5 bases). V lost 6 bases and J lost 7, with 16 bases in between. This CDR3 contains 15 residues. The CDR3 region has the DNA TGTGCCAGCAGCTACTCCGGGACCATCAATTCACCCCTCCACTTT. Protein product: CASSYSGTINSPLHF.

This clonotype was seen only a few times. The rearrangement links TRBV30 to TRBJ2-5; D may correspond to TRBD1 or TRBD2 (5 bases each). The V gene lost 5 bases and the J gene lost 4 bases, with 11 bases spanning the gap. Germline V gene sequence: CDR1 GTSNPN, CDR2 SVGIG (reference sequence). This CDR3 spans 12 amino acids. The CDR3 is CAWGTWGETQYF. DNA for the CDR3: TGTGCCTGGGGGACGTGGGGAGAGACCCAGTACTTC.

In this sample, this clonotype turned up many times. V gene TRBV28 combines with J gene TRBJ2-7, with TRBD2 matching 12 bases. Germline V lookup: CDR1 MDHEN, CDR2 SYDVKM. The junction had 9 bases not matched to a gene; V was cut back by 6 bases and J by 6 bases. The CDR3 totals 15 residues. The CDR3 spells CASRAGTSGSLEQYF. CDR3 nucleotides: TGTGCCAGCAGGGCCGGGACTAGCGGGTCCCTCGAGCAGTACTTC.

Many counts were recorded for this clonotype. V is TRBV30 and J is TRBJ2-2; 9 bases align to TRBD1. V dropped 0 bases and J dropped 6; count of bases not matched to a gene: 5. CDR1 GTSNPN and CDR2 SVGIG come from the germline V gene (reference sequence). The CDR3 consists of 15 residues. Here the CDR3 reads CAWSVQGAPAGELFF. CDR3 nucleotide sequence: TGTGCCTGGAGTGTACAGGGGGCGCCGGCCGGGGAGCTGTTTTTT. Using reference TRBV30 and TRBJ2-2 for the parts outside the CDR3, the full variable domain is SQTIHQWPATLVQPVGSPLSLECTVEGTSNPNLYWYRQAAGRGLQLLFYSVGIGQISSEVPQNLSASRPQDRQFILSSKKLLLSDSGFYLCAWSVQGAPAGELFFGEGSRLTVL.